The 27 T cell receptor beta chains given below trace back to one sample, sequenced in a study of cytomegalovirus exposure and HLA in healthy donors. Use of 60 Vbeta and 13 Jbeta primers characterized the PCR. Some clones are missing from TCRdb's copy, which holds only in-frame ones; the method was immunoSEQ multiplex PCR. The sample shows 250,000 to 300,000 clones, around 90% of them seen only once. Sequenced: PBMCs. All receptors derive from a girl aged 2-10 years in good health and CMV-seronegative.

This clone was recorded only once. This chain uses TRBV6-1 with TRBJ2-5, with D perhaps TRBD2 (6 bases). The J call may be wrong; the DNA end is better matched by TRBJ2-7. The germline V gene has CDR1 MNHNS and CDR2 SASEGT. The CDR3 has 14 residues. DNA of the CDR3: TGTGCCAGCAGTCCCCTGGGACTGGCGGACGAGCAGTACTTC. Its protein is CASSPLGLADEQYF.

The chain combines TRBV30 with TRBJ2-5, with 12 bases that match TRBD2. This CDR3 spans 20 amino acids. J was trimmed by 0 bases and V by 5 bases; bases with no gene match: 19. Germline V gives CDR1 GTSNPN, CDR2 SVGIG (reference sequence). CDR3 sequence reads: CAWGRGNLAGGPVYQETQYF. For the CDR3, the DNA is TGTGCCTGGGGACGGGGTAATCTAGCGGGAGGGCCGGTGTACCAAGAGACCCAGTACTTC.

About this clone: The same CDR3 arises from other DNA sequences in this sample as well. The chain has TRBV14 and TRBJ1-2, with D maybe TRBD1 (5 bases). The V gene's germline CDR1 is SGHDN and CDR2 FVKESK. The CDR3 has 16 amino acids. V lost 1 base to trimming and J lost 4 bases, with 16 bases between them. CDR3 region: CASSQGLREGGYGYTF. The CDR3, as DNA: TGTGCCAGCAGCCAAGGCCTCAGGGAGGGCGGCTATGGCTACACCTTC.

The CDR3 loop is CASSVARGQGAGYTF. CDR3 nucleotide sequence: TGTGCCAGCAGCGTAGCTAGGGGACAGGGGGCTGGCTACACCTTC. V and J are TRBV9 and TRBJ1-2; 12 bases line up with TRBD1. The CDR3 is made up of 15 amino acids. CDR1 is SGDLS and CDR2 is YYNGEE in the germline V gene. The V gene end was trimmed by 0 bases and the J gene end by 7 bases; junction bases not matched to a gene: 4.

The chain recombines TRBV15 with TRBJ2-5; 11 bases align to TRBD2. Trimming at V came to 3 bases and at J to 2 bases, leaving 8 bases not matched to a gene. The CDR3 is made up of 17 amino acids. Germline loops: CDR1 LNHNV, CDR2 YYDKDF (reference sequence). CDR3 coding DNA: TGTGCCACCAGCAGGACTAGCGGGGTCGTAGGGCAAGAGACCCAGTACTTC. Translated: CATSRTSGVVGQETQYF.

The chain recombines TRBV6-5 with TRBJ2-7; 7 bases fit TRBD1. The ends lost 6 bases at V and 2 bases at J; junction bases unmatched: 7. Germline V gene sequence: CDR1 MNHEY, CDR2 SVGAGI. This CDR3 spans 14 amino acids. CDR3 region: CASRTGAPTYEQYF. DNA for the CDR3: TGTGCCAGCAGAACAGGGGCCCCAACCTACGAGCAGTACTTC.

This sequence joins TRBV5-1 and TRBJ2-5, with 7 bases matching TRBD1. J was trimmed by 3 bases and V by 5 bases; bases with no gene match: 7. The CDR3 covers 14 residues. Germline CDR1 reads SGHRS; CDR2 reads YFSETQ. The CDR3 DNA is TGCGCCAGCAGACCGCAGGGGGTTAAAGAGACCCAGTACTTC. Translated: CASRPQGVKETQYF.

CDR3 sequence reads: CASRGEVLGIYNEQFF. In DNA, the CDR3 is TGTGCCAGCAGGGGAGAAGTACTAGGGATCTACAATGAGCAGTTCTTC. V and J are TRBV2 and TRBJ2-1; TRBD2 is a possible D gene (5 bases). V was trimmed by 6 bases and J by 3 bases, leaving 18 bases between them. Germline V gene sequence: CDR1 SNHLY, CDR2 FYNNEI. The CDR3 is made up of 16 amino acids.

The V and J genes are TRBV28 and TRBJ1-2, with 9 nucleotides matching TRBD1. The length of the CDR3 is 15 residues. CDR1 is MDHEN and CDR2 is SYDVKM in the germline V gene. J lost 7 bases, V lost 5 bases, and 11 bases had no gene match. The chain's CDR3 is CASSGSGQGLRGYTF. CDR3 in DNA: TGTGCCAGCAGTGGTTCAGGACAGGGGCTCCGTGGCTACACCTTC.

The chain carries TRBV6-5 and TRBJ2-1; 8 nucleotides agree with TRBD1. Looked up from germline, CDR1 is MNHEY and CDR2 is SVGAGI. The CDR3 has 15 residues. The ends lost 7 bases at V and 4 bases at J; junction bases unmatched: 9. CDR3 in amino acids: CASTRTGGRYNEQFF. CDR3 DNA sequence: TGTGCCAGCACCCGAACAGGGGGGCGATACAATGAGCAGTTCTTC.

The chain carries TRBV2 and TRBJ2-1; D gene ambiguous. CDR1 is SNHLY and CDR2 is FYNNEI in the germline V gene. V lost 4 bases, J lost 4 bases, and 5 bases lay in between. The CDR3 consists of 12 residues. Written as DNA, the CDR3 is TGTGCCAGCAGTGCTCTTTACAATGAGCAGTTCTTC. Protein sequence: CASSALYNEQFF.

This sequence joins TRBV4-1 and TRBJ2-1; D is possibly TRBD1 (6 bases). The CDR3 contains 16 residues. Looked up from germline, CDR1 is MGHRA and CDR2 is YSYEKL. V was cut by 6 bases and J by 8 bases, with 23 bases left in between. Written as DNA, the CDR3 is TGCGCCAGCAGACTTAACTGGGACACTGGGGGCGATGAGCAGTTCTTC. The encoded protein is CASRLNWDTGGDEQFF.

This clone was seen only once. This chain links TRBV5-6 with TRBJ1-5; D possibly corresponds to TRBD1 (5 bases). There are 17 residues in the CDR3. V was cut by 3 bases and J by 0 bases, with 16 bases left in between. Looked up from germline, CDR1 is SGHDT and CDR2 is YYEEEE. The DNA of the CDR3 is TGTGCCAGCAGCTCGGTCCACGACAGAAATAGCAATCAGCCCCAGCATTTT. This encodes CASSSVHDRNSNQPQHF.

Only one count was recorded for this clone. The rearrangement links TRBV5-4 to TRBJ2-7; TRBD2 might be the D (6 bases). Between the trimmed V and J ends, which lost 4 bases and 4 bases, there was a span of 12 bases. Germline CDR1 SGHNT, CDR2 YYREEE (reference sequence). The CDR3 totals 13 residues. The CDR3, as DNA: TGTGCCAGCAGCGCAAAAGCGGGTTACGAGCAGTACTTC. It yields the protein CASSAKAGYEQYF.

This clone has only one observation. This CDR3 is CASTGSSLLSTDTQYF. The CDR3 DNA is TGTGCCAGCACCGGGTCGAGCCTTCTTAGCACAGATACGCAGTATTTT. The V and J genes are TRBV5-8 and TRBJ2-3; D ambiguous. The CDR3 consists of 16 residues. Germline V lookup: CDR1 SGHTS, CDR2 YDEGEE. V lost 6 bases, J lost 0 bases, and 17 bases lay in between.

This clone occurred a few times. The V call is TRBV7-9, the J call TRBJ2-7; TRBD2 matches at 7 bases. The CDR3 spans 17 residues. The V segment lost 5 bases and the J segment 0 bases; nucleotides outside the gene matches: 13. Germline values: CDR1 SEHNR, CDR2 FQNEAQ (reference sequence). DNA of the CDR3: TGTGCCAGCAGCCTGGGCTACTGGCGGGAGACCTCCTACGAGCAGTACTTC. It is translated as CASSLGYWRETSYEQYF.

The CDR3 nucleotides read TGTGCCAGCAGTCCGGCAGGCCAAGAGACCCAGTACTTC. Translating it yields CASSPAGQETQYF. This chain uses TRBV27 with TRBJ2-5, with D unresolved. The CDR3 is made up of 13 amino acids. Between the trimmed V and J ends, which lost 5 bases and 1 base, there was a span of 8 bases. Germline lookup yields CDR1 MNHEY and CDR2 SMNVEV (reference sequence).

This chain connects TRBV9 to TRBJ2-2; the match to TRBD2 covers 7 bases. The junction had 6 bases not matched to a gene; V was cut back by 1 base and J by 6 bases. The CDR3 has 15 residues. Germline loops: CDR1 SGDLS, CDR2 YYNGEE. CDR3 residues: CASSVMRERAGELFF. CDR3 nucleotides: TGTGCCAGCAGCGTAATGCGGGAGAGGGCCGGGGAGCTGTTTTTT.

The genes are TRBV29-1 and TRBJ1-1; 10 bases map to TRBD1. V was clipped by 1 base and J by 13 bases; unmatched bases: 9. CDR1 is SQVTM, CDR2 ANQGSEA, per germline. The CDR3 spans 13 residues. This CDR3 is CSVEARLTGGVFF. For the CDR3, the DNA is TGCAGCGTTGAAGCGAGGTTGACAGGGGGCGTTTTCTTT. Drawing the rest from reference TRBV29-1 and TRBJ1-1, the complete variable domain is SAVISQKPSRDICQRGTSLTIQCQVDSQVTMMFWYRQQPGQSLTLIATANQGSEATYESGFVIDKFPISRPNLTFSTLTVSNMSPEDSSIYLCSVEARLTGGVFFGQGTRLTVV.

This chain joins TRBV6-6 and TRBJ1-1; D is unclear. Trimming pared 2 bases from V and 5 bases from J, leaving 15 bases between. Per the germline V gene, CDR1 is MNHNY and CDR2 is SVGAGI (reference sequence). The length of the CDR3 is 15 residues. The CDR3 DNA follows: TGTGCCAGCAGTTACCCGGATGCGGGGAGGACTGAAGCTTTCTTT. This sequence encodes CASSYPDAGRTEAFF.

This clone was seen just once. The genes are TRBV10-3 and TRBJ2-3; weak D call: TRBD2 (6 bases). The CDR3 consists of 10 residues. The V end was cut by 8 bases, the J end by 6 bases, with 6 bases between. Germline-derived CDR1 and CDR2 are ENHRY and SYGVKD. CDR3 region: CAIGGDTQYF. CDR3 coding DNA: TGTGCCATCGGAGGGGATACGCAGTATTTT.

This clone was picked up a small number of times. The chain joins TRBV7-9 to TRBJ1-1; D unclear. This CDR3 is built from 14 residues. The germline V gene has CDR1 SEHNR and CDR2 FQNEAQ (reference sequence). Between the trimmed V and J ends, which lost 2 bases and 0 bases, there was a span of 7 bases. This CDR3 is CASSLQALNTEAFF. CDR3 nucleotide sequence: TGTGCCAGCAGCTTACAGGCCCTGAACACTGAAGCTTTCTTT.

This chain joins TRBV28 and TRBJ1-4; D possibly corresponds to TRBD1 (6 bases). Germline CDR1 and CDR2: MDHEN and SYDVKM. The CDR3 extends over 14 amino acids. Trimming shortened V by 6 bases and J by 8 bases, and 16 bases separated the two germline ends. CDR3 loop: CASRFTGLNEKLFF. CDR3 nucleotide sequence: TGTGCCAGCAGGTTTACAGGGTTGAACGAAAAACTGTTTTTT.

The chain carries TRBV2 and TRBJ1-2; 8 bases map to TRBD1. V trimming: 9 bases; J trimming: 10 bases; junction bases outside the gene matches: 7. The CDR3 sequence is 11 residues long. CDR1 is SNHLY, CDR2 FYNNEI, per germline. CDR3: CARNDRGDYTF. The CDR3 nucleotides are TGTGCCAGGAACGACAGGGGAGACTACACCTTC.

The gene calls are TRBV9 and TRBJ1-1; possibly TRBD1 for D (6 bases). Trimming left V 4 bases short and J 12 bases short, with 19 bases between. The CDR3 length is 13 residues. Germline CDR1 reads SGDLS; CDR2 reads YYNGEE. The CDR3 region has the DNA TGTGCCAGCAGCCGTTCTCTCCGACAGGATACTTTCTTT. It encodes CASSRSLRQDTFF.

The chain employs TRBV30 and TRBJ1-3; 8 bases match TRBD1. Germline lookup yields CDR1 GTSNPN and CDR2 SVGIG (reference sequence). This CDR3 has 12 residues. V dropped 8 bases and J dropped 4; count of bases not matched to a gene: 4. The DNA of the CDR3 is TGTGCCGCGACAGGGGAAGGAAACACCATATATTTT. Translated: CAATGEGNTIYF. The full variable domain, its missing parts supplied by reference TRBV30 and TRBJ1-3, is SQTIHQWPATLVQPVGSPLSLECTVEGTSNPNLYWYRQAAGRGLQLLFYSVGIGQISSEVPQNLSASRPQDRQFILSSKKLLLSDSGFYLCAATGEGNTIYFGEGSWLTVV.

V is TRBV11-2 and J is TRBJ1-3, with D unclear. CDR3 length equals 17 residues. Deletions cut 1 base from V and 1 base from J, with 14 bases between. Germline CDR1 SGHAT, CDR2 FQNNGV. CDR3 nucleotides: TGTGCCAGCAGCTTAGTAGCCACGTCTCTTTCTGGAAACACCATATATTTT. It yields the protein CASSLVATSLSGNTIYF.